Below, 27 T cell receptor beta chains from the same sample are listed, as sequenced in a study of human T cells and chemical hapten exposure. TCRdb re-called the RACE reads through MiXCR, storing one row per CDR3 protein. The sample includes around 110,000 distinct CDR3 sequences, 12% of them seen just once. Time point of the sample: patch test 1, 2 weeks after DPC sensitization. Treatment noted: therapeutic diphenylcyclopropenone sensitization with weekly scalp DPC. The sequencing used whole blood, collected in connection with sensitization to the hapten diphenylcyclopropenone (DPC). The receptor source for this set is a woman aged 50 to 65 with alopecia areata. Some clones in this sample may be carry-over from other donors' samples.

This clonotype occurred many times. The chain couples TRBV12-3 or TRBV12-4 to TRBJ1-2, with D unresolved. The CDR3 covers 11 residues. Trimming pared 2 bases from V and 5 bases from J, leaving 3 bases between. The CDR3: CASSLRYGYTF. The CDR3 DNA reads as TGTGCCAGCAGTTTACGGTATGGCTACACCTTC.

This clonotype was observed a handful of times. The chain uses TRBV19 and TRBJ1-1; D is ambiguous. Germline V gives CDR1 LNHDA, CDR2 SQIVND (reference sequence). V was clipped by 6 bases and J by 4 bases, with 15 bases between them. CDR3 length: 14 residues. The CDR3 region has the DNA TGTGCCAGTAGCCCATCGGTTGTGGCCACTGAAGCTTTCTTT. It codes for CASSPSVVATEAFF.

This clonotype was detected only a few times. The chain carries TRBV4-1 and TRBJ1-2; D is ambiguous. Trimming took off 1 base at V and 8 bases at J, with 14 bases between the two ends. The CDR3 is 14 residues long. The germline CDR1 and CDR2 sequences are MGHRA and YSYEKL. CDR3 region: CASSQGNEGFGYTF. CDR3 nucleotides: TGCGCCAGCAGCCAAGGGAACGAGGGTTTCGGCTACACCTTC.

CDR3 DNA: TGTGCCAGCAGCCGACAGGGAATGGCAGATACGCAGTATTTT. This sequence encodes CASSRQGMADTQYF. The rearrangement joins TRBV7-9 to TRBJ2-3; TRBD1 aligns across 7 bases. The ends lost 5 bases at V and 4 bases at J; junction bases unmatched: 6. CDR1 is SEHNR and CDR2 is FQNEAQ in the germline V gene (reference sequence). The CDR3 covers 14 residues.

This clonotype was recorded at least ten times. The rearrangement uses TRBV20-1 and TRBJ1-5; D gene unclear. The V gene's germline CDR1 is DFQATT and CDR2 SNEGSKA (reference sequence). The CDR3 totals 12 residues. Trimming cost V 4 bases and J 1 base, with 5 bases left between them. In DNA, the CDR3 is TGCAGTGCTATCGGGAGCAATCAGCCCCAGCATTTT. Amino acid sequence: CSAIGSNQPQHF.

This clonotype was counted at least ten times. The chain links TRBV7-6 to TRBJ2-1, with TRBD1 matching 12 bases. The CDR3 is 16 amino acids. Germline loops: CDR1 SGHVS, CDR2 FNYEAQ. The ends lost 1 base at V and 7 bases at J; junction bases unmatched: 5. The CDR3 bases are TGTGCCAGCAGCTTAGTCGGGGACAGGGGGCGGAATGAGCAGTTCTTC. Amino acids: CASSLVGDRGRNEQFF.

This clonotype was recorded many times. The chain uses TRBV3-1 and TRBJ1-1; 8 bases are a match to TRBD1. CDR1 is LGHDT, CDR2 YNNKEL, per germline (reference sequence). Trimming at V came to 6 bases and at J to 10 bases, leaving 13 bases not matched to a gene. CDR3 length: 14 amino acids. CDR3 nucleotide sequence: TGTGCCAGCAGTGACAGGGGTAGCTGGATGGGAGCTTTCTTT. Translating gives CASSDRGSWMGAFF.

The chain carries TRBV18 and TRBJ2-4; 7 positions agree with TRBD1. Germline CDR1 is KGHSH and CDR2 is LQKENI. The CDR3 spans 16 residues. Trimming took 5 bases from V and 0 from J; bases not matched to a gene: 7. CDR3 amino acids: CASSLRGQLAKNIQYF. The DNA of the CDR3 is TGTGCCAGCTCATTGAGGGGGCAACTAGCCAAAAACATTCAGTACTTC.

The CDR3 coding sequence is TGCAGTGTGAGCGGGAGGAAGGATGAGCAGTTCTTC. Amino acid sequence: CSVSGRKDEQFF. The V gene is TRBV20-1, the J gene TRBJ2-1; 9 nucleotides line up with TRBD2. The V gene's germline CDR1 is DFQATT and CDR2 SNEGSKA (reference sequence). This CDR3 is built from 12 residues. The V and J ends lost 7 bases and 8 bases, in that order; junction bases with no gene match: 6.

V is TRBV28 and J is TRBJ2-3, with 11 bases that match TRBD2. V shed 5 bases and J 2 bases; nucleotides not matched to a gene: 15. This CDR3 contains 19 residues. Germline V lookup: CDR1 MDHEN, CDR2 SYDVKM. The CDR3 region is CASSPSLSTSGGTTDTQYF. CDR3 bases: TGTGCCAGCAGTCCTTCTCTCTCTACTAGCGGGGGAACCACAGATACGCAGTATTTT. Complete variable domain (other parts from reference TRBV28 and TRBJ2-3): DVKVTQSSRYLVKRTGEKVFLECVQDMDHENMFWYRQDPGLGLRLIYFSYDVKMKEKGDIPEGYSVSREKKERFSLILESASTNQTSMYLCASSPSLSTSGGTTDTQYFGPGTRLTVL.

V and J are TRBV7-9 and TRBJ2-4; 7 nucleotides match TRBD2. After removal of 4 bases from V and 15 bases from J, the junction contained 9 bases not matched to a gene. This CDR3 has 12 residues. CDR1 SEHNR and CDR2 FQNEAQ come from the germline V gene (reference sequence). The CDR3 spells CASSSDFGGGYF. DNA for the CDR3: TGTGCCAGCAGCTCCGACTTCGGCGGGGGGTACTTC. Using reference TRBV7-9 and TRBJ2-4 for the parts outside the CDR3, the full variable domain is DTGVSQNPRHKITKRGQNVTFRCDPISEHNRLYWYRQTLGQGPEFLTYFQNEAQLEKSRLLSDRFSAERPKGSFSTLEIQRTEQGDSAMYLCASSSDFGGGYFGAGTRLSVL.

The V call is TRBV7-9, the J call TRBJ2-6; a possible D gene is TRBD2 (5 bases). The CDR3 has 17 amino acids. Germline CDR1 is SEHNR and CDR2 is FQNEAQ (reference sequence). Trimming took 5 bases from V and 0 from J, leaving 14 bases between them. The CDR3 is CASSPEGWGSGANVLTF. The CDR3, as DNA: TGTGCCAGCAGCCCCGAGGGATGGGGCTCTGGGGCCAACGTCCTGACTTTC.

This rearrangement joins TRBV19 to TRBJ2-1, with no clear D. V was shortened by 2 bases and J by 0 bases, with 14 bases between the two germline ends. The length of the CDR3 is 17 residues. Germline values: CDR1 LNHDA, CDR2 SQIVND (reference sequence). CDR3 region: CASSISGFEYSYNEQFF. The DNA of the CDR3 is TGTGCCAGTAGTATAAGTGGATTTGAGTACTCCTACAATGAGCAGTTCTTC.

This clonotype was seen repeatedly, ten times or more. This rearrangement joins TRBV20-1 to TRBJ2-3; D is ambiguous. This CDR3 comprises 13 residues. Trimming took 0 bases from V and 5 from J, leaving 9 bases between them. Germline loops: CDR1 DFQATT, CDR2 SNEGSKA (reference sequence). CDR3 residues: CSARDITRDTQYF. DNA of the CDR3: TGCAGTGCTAGAGATATTACCAGAGATACGCAGTATTTT.

This clonotype appeared a few times. The J gene is TRBJ1-4, the V gene TRBV7-2, with 8 positions matching TRBD1. Germline CDR1 reads SGHTA; CDR2 reads FQGNSA. The CDR3 loop spans 15 amino acids. With 3 bases clipped from V and 7 bases from J, the junction kept 7 bases outside the gene matches. The CDR3 sequence: CASSLLGTGVEKLFF. The CDR3 nucleotides are TGTGCCAGCAGCTTGCTCGGGACAGGTGTTGAAAAACTGTTTTTT.

This clonotype has only a few counts. CDR3 sequence reads: CASSPQQGRNSPLHF. The CDR3 DNA follows: TGTGCCAGCAGCCCGCAACAGGGGCGGAATTCACCCCTCCACTTT. The chain is built from TRBV7-2 and TRBJ1-6, with 7 bases lining up with TRBD1. The CDR3 contains 15 residues. V gave up 5 bases and J gave up 7 bases; unmatched junction bases: 8. CDR1 and CDR2 (germline): SGHTA, FQGNSA.

This clonotype was observed many times. The chain uses TRBV28 and TRBJ2-3; unclear D gene. CDR3 length equals 13 residues. Trimming removed 2 bases at V and 1 base at J, with 4 bases between. In germline, CDR1 is MDHEN, CDR2 SYDVKM. The DNA for the CDR3 is TGTGCCAGCAGTTTAAGGGGCACAGATACGCAGTATTTT. As protein: CASSLRGTDTQYF. Filled out from reference TRBV28 and TRBJ2-3, the complete variable domain reads DVKVTQSSRYLVKRTGEKVFLECVQDMDHENMFWYRQDPGLGLRLIYFSYDVKMKEKGDIPEGYSVSREKKERFSLILESASTNQTSMYLCASSLRGTDTQYFGPGTRLTVL.

This clonotype has a count of ten or more. This chain connects TRBV7-6 to TRBJ2-5, with 11 bases that match TRBD1. The J segment lost 0 bases and the V segment lost 0 bases, leaving 6 bases of the junction unmatched. The CDR3 loop spans 18 amino acids. Germline CDR1 is SGHVS and CDR2 is FNYEAQ. DNA for the CDR3: TGTGCCAGCAGCTTAGCGCGTGGACAGGGGGCGTACCAAGAGACCCAGTACTTC. It codes for CASSLARGQGAYQETQYF.

Only a few counts were recorded for this clonotype. The chain combines TRBV7-9 with TRBJ2-2; no clear D. There are 14 residues in the CDR3. Germline V lookup: CDR1 SEHNR, CDR2 FQNEAQ (reference sequence). V gave up 5 bases and J gave up 5 bases, with 12 bases separating them. CDR3 in amino acids: CASSLNSGTGELFF. The CDR3 coding sequence is TGTGCCAGCAGCCTGAATTCTGGGACCGGGGAGCTGTTTTTT. Looking up the rest from reference TRBV7-9 and TRBJ2-2 gives the full variable domain: DTGVSQNPRHKITKRGQNVTFRCDPISEHNRLYWYRQTLGQGPEFLTYFQNEAQLEKSRLLSDRFSAERPKGSFSTLEIQRTEQGDSAMYLCASSLNSGTGELFFGEGSRLTVL.

V and J are TRBV11-2 and TRBJ2-7; no clear D gene. CDR1 is SGHAT, CDR2 FQNNGV, per germline. CDR3 size: 12 residues. Trimming shortened V by 5 bases and J by 7 bases, and 12 bases separated the two germline ends. CDR3 region: CASSPSGVEQYF. Here the CDR3 DNA reads TGTGCCAGCAGCCCCTCTGGGGTGGAGCAGTACTTC.

This clonotype has a count of ten or more. This sequence joins TRBV18 and TRBJ1-1; D ambiguous. There are 12 residues in the CDR3. Germline CDR1 reads KGHSH; CDR2 reads LQKENI. Between the trimmed V and J ends, which lost 3 bases and 5 bases, there was a span of 7 bases. In DNA, the CDR3 is TGTGCCAGCTCACCTGATCTAACTGAAGCTTTCTTT. Amino acids: CASSPDLTEAFF.

The chain recombines TRBV4-2 with TRBJ2-2; D uncertain. The germline CDR1 and CDR2 sequences are LGHNA and YNFKEQ. This CDR3 has 14 residues. Trimming took 0 bases from V and 6 from J, leaving 8 bases between them. CDR3 in DNA: TGTGCCAGCAGCCAAGAGTGGGGTTCCGGGGAGCTGTTTTTT. It encodes CASSQEWGSGELFF.

This clonotype showed up many times. The J gene is TRBJ2-1, the V gene TRBV29-1; tentative D call: TRBD2 (6 bases). CDR3 length: 15 residues. V shed 5 bases and J shed 0 bases, with 14 bases lying between them. In germline, CDR1 is SQVTM, CDR2 ANQGSEA. The CDR3 DNA follows: TGCAGCGTTATCCTAGCGCCGAGCTCCTACAATGAGCAGTTCTTC. This translates into CSVILAPSSYNEQFF.

This clonotype came up a few times. This chain's CDR3 is CASSRRTSGGYNEQFF. The CDR3 DNA sequence: TGTGCCAGCAGTCGCCGGACTAGCGGGGGCTACAATGAGCAGTTCTTC. V is TRBV6-2 or TRBV6-3 and J is TRBJ2-1; 13 bases line up with TRBD2. The CDR3 sequence is 16 residues long. CDR1 is MNHEY and CDR2 is SVGEGT in the germline V gene. V shed 5 bases and J 3 bases; nucleotides not matched to a gene: 4.

The table lists this clonotype with a few counts. This chain links TRBV29-1 with TRBJ2-2; 7 bases match TRBD1. This CDR3 region has 13 residues. The ends lost 7 bases at V and 3 bases at J; junction bases unmatched: 5. The V gene's germline CDR1 is SQVTM and CDR2 ANQGSEA. The CDR3 loop reads CSADREDTGELFF. The CDR3 DNA is TGCAGCGCCGACAGGGAAGACACCGGGGAGCTGTTTTTT.

This clonotype was recorded many times. V and J are TRBV29-1 and TRBJ1-1, with TRBD1 matching over 7 bases. CDR1 and CDR2 (germline): SQVTM, ANQGSEA. Germline trimming cut 7 bases from V and 3 bases from J; bases unmatched to any gene: 8. The CDR3 length is 13 residues. The CDR3 DNA is TGCAGCGCTACCCTCCAGGGGGACACTGAAGCTTTCTTT. It specifies CSATLQGDTEAFF. Full variable domain (outside the CDR3, taken from reference TRBV29-1 and TRBJ1-1): SAVISQKPSRDICQRGTSLTIQCQVDSQVTMMFWYRQQPGQSLTLIATANQGSEATYESGFVIDKFPISRPNLTFSTLTVSNMSPEDSSIYLCSATLQGDTEAFFGQGTRLTVV.

The rearrangement links TRBV7-2 to TRBJ2-5; D unresolved. Per germline, CDR1 SGHTA and CDR2 FQGNSA. The length of the CDR3 is 14 residues. V dropped 7 bases and J dropped 5 bases, with 17 bases sitting between them. The CDR3 region has the DNA TGTGCCAGCACCCCCATGGCTCGCACGGAGACCCAGTACTTC. It is translated as CASTPMARTETQYF.